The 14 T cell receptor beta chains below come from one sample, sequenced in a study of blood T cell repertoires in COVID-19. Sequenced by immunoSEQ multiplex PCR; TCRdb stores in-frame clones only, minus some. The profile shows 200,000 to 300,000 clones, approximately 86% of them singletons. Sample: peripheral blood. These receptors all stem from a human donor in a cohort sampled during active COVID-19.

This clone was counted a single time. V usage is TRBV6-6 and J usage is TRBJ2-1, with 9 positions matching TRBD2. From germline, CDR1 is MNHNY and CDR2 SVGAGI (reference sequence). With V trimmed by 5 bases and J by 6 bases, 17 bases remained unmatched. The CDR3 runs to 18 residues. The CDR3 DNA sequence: TGTGCCAGCAGTCCCGACTGGAGCGGGGGGCCCCCGGTCAATGAGCAGTTCTTC. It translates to CASSPDWSGGPPVNEQFF.

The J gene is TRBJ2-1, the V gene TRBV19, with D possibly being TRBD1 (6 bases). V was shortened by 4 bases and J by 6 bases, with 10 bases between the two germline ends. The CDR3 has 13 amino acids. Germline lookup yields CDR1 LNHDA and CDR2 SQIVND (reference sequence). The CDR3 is CASSKGQSNEQFF. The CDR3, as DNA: TGTGCCAGTAGTAAAGGACAGAGCAATGAGCAGTTCTTC. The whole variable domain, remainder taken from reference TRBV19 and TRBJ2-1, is DGGITQSPKYLFRKEGQNVTLSCEQNLNHDAMYWYRQDPGQGLRLIYYSQIVNDFQKGDIAEGYSVSREKKESFPLTVTSAQKNPTAFYLCASSKGQSNEQFFGPGTRLTVL.

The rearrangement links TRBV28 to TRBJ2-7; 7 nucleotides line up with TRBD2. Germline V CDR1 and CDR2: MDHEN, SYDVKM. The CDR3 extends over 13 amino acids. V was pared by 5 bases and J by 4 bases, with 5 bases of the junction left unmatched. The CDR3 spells CASSPGGGYEQYF. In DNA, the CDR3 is TGTGCCAGCAGTCCGGGGGGAGGGTACGAGCAGTACTTC.

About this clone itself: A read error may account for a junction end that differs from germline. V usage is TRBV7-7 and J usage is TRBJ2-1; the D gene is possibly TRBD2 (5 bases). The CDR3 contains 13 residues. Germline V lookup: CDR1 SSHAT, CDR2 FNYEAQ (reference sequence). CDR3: CASSLISSDEQFF. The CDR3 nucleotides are TGTGCTAGCAGCTTAATAAGTAGCGATGAGCAGTTCTTC.

CDR3 residues: CASSLHRGFSGANVLTF. In DNA form, the CDR3 reads TGTGCCAGCAGCTTACACAGGGGGTTCTCTGGGGCCAACGTCCTGACTTTC. The chain employs TRBV7-9 and TRBJ2-6, with 8 bases that match TRBD1. The V gene end was trimmed by 2 bases and the J gene end by 0 bases; junction bases not matched to a gene: 3. Germline values: CDR1 SEHNR, CDR2 FQNEAQ (reference sequence). The CDR3 runs 17 residues.

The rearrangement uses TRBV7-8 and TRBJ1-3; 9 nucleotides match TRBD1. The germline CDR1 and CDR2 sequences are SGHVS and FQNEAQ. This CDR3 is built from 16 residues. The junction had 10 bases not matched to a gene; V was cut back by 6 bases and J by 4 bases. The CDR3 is CASSYRTGGAGNTIYF. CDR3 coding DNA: TGTGCCAGCAGTTATAGAACAGGGGGCGCGGGAAACACCATATATTTT.

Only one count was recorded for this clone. The CDR3 loop reads CASSQGGELEAFF. CDR3 bases: TGTGCCAGCAGCCAAGGAGGCGAGCTTGAAGCTTTCTTT. This chain links TRBV7-9 with TRBJ1-1; D is uncertain. The CDR3 is 13 amino acids. V was pared by 5 bases and J by 7 bases, with 14 bases between. The V gene's germline CDR1 is SEHNR and CDR2 FQNEAQ (reference sequence).

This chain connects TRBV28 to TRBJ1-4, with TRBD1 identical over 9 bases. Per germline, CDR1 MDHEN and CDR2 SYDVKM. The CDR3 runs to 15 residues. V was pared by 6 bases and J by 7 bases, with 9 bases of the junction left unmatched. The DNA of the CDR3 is TGTGCCAGCAGGGGCCCCGGGACAGGGTTTGAAAAACTGTTTTTT. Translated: CASRGPGTGFEKLFF.

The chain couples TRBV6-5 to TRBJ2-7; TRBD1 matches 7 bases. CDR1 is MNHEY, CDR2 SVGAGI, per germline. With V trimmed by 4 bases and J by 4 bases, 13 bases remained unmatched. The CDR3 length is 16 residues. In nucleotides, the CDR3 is TGTGCCAGCAGTTTTAGTACGGGACAGAAACTTTACGAGCAGTACTTC. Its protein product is CASSFSTGQKLYEQYF.

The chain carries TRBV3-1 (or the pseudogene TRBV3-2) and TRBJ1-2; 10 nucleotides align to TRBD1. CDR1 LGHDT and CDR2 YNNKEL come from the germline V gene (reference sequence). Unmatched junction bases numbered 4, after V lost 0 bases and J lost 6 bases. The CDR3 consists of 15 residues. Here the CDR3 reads CASSQDLGQGDGYTF. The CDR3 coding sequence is TGTGCCAGCAGCCAAGATCTCGGACAGGGGGATGGCTACACCTTC.

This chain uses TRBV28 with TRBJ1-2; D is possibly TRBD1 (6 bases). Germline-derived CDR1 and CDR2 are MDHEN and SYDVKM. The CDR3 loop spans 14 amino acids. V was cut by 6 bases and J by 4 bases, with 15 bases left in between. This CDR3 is CASSAPGGAYGYTF. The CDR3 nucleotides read TGTGCCAGCAGCGCCCCGGGGGGCGCCTATGGCTACACCTTC.

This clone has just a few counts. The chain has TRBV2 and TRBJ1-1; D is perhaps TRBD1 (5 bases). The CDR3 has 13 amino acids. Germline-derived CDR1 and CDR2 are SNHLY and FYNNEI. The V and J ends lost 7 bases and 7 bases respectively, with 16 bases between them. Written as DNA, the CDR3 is TGTGCCAGCAAACGGGTAGGGGCGGATGAAGCTTTCTTT. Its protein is CASKRVGADEAFF.

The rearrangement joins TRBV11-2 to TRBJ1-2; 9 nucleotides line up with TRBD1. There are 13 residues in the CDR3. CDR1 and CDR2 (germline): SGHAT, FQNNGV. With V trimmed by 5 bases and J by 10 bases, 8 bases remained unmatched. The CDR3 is CASSPGQGLYYTF. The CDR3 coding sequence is TGTGCCAGCAGCCCGGGACAGGGCTTGTACTACACCTTC.

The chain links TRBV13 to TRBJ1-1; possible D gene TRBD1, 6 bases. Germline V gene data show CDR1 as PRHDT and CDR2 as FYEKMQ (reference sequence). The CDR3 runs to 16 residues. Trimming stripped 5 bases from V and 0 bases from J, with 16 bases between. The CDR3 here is CASSAPGTPLNTEAFF. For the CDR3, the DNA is TGTGCCAGCAGCGCTCCCGGGACACCTTTGAACACTGAAGCTTTCTTT.